The 2 T cell receptor beta chains presented below share a single source sample, sequenced in a study of blood T cell repertoires in COVID-19. Method: immunoSEQ multiplex PCR; TCRdb's copy keeps in-frame clones and lacks some. The sample gives about 110,000 clones, approximately 90% of which show up once; 5.5% to 8% is in the top ten. Sequencing input: peripheral blood. Receptors originate from a man between 50 and 59 years old with active or convalescent COVID-19.

The rearrangement uses TRBV10-3 and TRBJ1-2; TRBD1 matches 8 bases. Trimming at V came to 7 bases and at J to 2 bases, leaving 12 bases not matched to a gene. In germline, CDR1 is ENHRY, CDR2 SYGVKD. The CDR3 contains 16 residues. The CDR3 DNA reads TGTGCCATCAAGAATTTAGGACAGGGCGAGAACTATGGCTACACCTTC. This sequence encodes CAIKNLGQGENYGYTF.

The rearrangement uses TRBV5-5 and TRBJ1-3, with TRBD1 matching over 10 bases. V shed 5 bases, J shed 5 bases, and the junction held 7 bases outside the gene matches. Germline V gives CDR1 SGHKS, CDR2 YYEKEE (reference sequence). The CDR3 contains 15 residues. The CDR3 sequence is CASSLDRGARNTIYF. Written as DNA, the CDR3 is TGTGCCAGCAGTCTGGACAGGGGGGCTCGAAACACCATATATTTT. The full variable domain, its missing parts supplied by reference TRBV5-5 and TRBJ1-3, is DAGVTQSPTHLIKTRGQQVTLRCSPISGHKSVSWYQQVLGQGPQFIFQYYEKEERGRGNFPDRFSARQFPNYSSELNVNALLLGDSALYLCASSLDRGARNTIYFGEGSWLTVV.